This TCR beta chain originates from a study of neurological immune-mediated disorders. Time point given: longitudinal time-point 2. CDR1 is DFQATT, CDR2 SNEGSKA, per germline (reference sequence). The CDR3 runs 15 residues. V lost 3 bases and J 0 bases, leaving 13 bases between the germline ends. Findings and caveats of the study: Whereas HTLV-1-associated myelopathy showed the most TCR clonal expansion, multiple sclerosis showed the least, with levels below those of healthy controls.

TCRdb reprocessed the 5' RACE reads via MiXCR and lists one record per CDR3 protein. Of tens of thousands of distinct CDR3 sequences in the sample, roughly 9.7% were seen once. This clonotype showed up many times. Its matching antigen is unknown. The clonotype originates from a man under 40 in good health. The rearrangement links TRBV20-1 to TRBJ2-3; D remains ambiguous. The sample consisted of PBMCs. In DNA form, the CDR3 reads TGCAGTGCTAGGGTTCTGGTTCTAAGCACAGATACGCAGTATTTT. Residues: CSARVLVLSTDTQYF.